This T cell receptor beta chain was sequenced during a study of PD-1 blockade in classical Hodgkin lymphoma. This CDR3 contains 16 residues. V shed 3 bases and J shed 0 bases, with 12 bases lying between them. Germline CDR1 and CDR2: LNHDA and SQIVND (reference sequence). Every patient relapsed after autologous stem cell transplantation, and brentuximab vedotin exposure varied. Only in-frame clones appear in the TCRdb table, and some are missing; sequencing was by immunoSEQ multiplex PCR. The sample yields around 35,000 clones, around 88% seen once. Regarding this clone: What it recognizes is unknown.

Regarding the study as a whole: What drove the repertoire differences, possibly disease activity or prior therapy, has not been defined.

Specimen: peripheral blood mononuclear cells (PBMCs), collected before the second cycle of nivolumab. The TCR comes from a human donor with classical Hodgkin lymphoma. V is TRBV19 and J is TRBJ2-4; D remains ambiguous. CDR3 residues: CASSISRMLAKNIQYF. CDR3 coding DNA: TGTGCCAGTAGTATTTCCCGGATGCTAGCCAAAAACATTCAGTACTTC.